The source of this T cell receptor beta chain is a study of shared clonotypes between healthy human individuals (dated by TCRdb to the early 2020s). Study-level background: A few men and a couple of women, aged 18 to 49 years, made up the cohort. For each donor, CD4 naive and CD4 memory were each run on three plates, CD8 naive on two plates, and CD8 memory on one plate. To estimate repertoire size and how much clonotype sharing occurs between individuals, the study deeply sequenced the blood TCR repertoires of several healthy adults. Libraries were prepared and TCR repertoires were sequenced by different laboratories using diverse techniques, in order to increase sequencing depth and limit assay-specific biases. Each donor's leukapheresis produced roughly between about 0.85 and 10 billion PBMCs.

V trim: 4 bases; J trim: 1 base; unmatched bases: 1. The germline V gene gives CDR1 as MNHNS and CDR2 as SASEGT. The CDR3 measures 14 amino acids from cysteine to phenylalanine. Only the CDR3 portion is preserved as DNA: 42 bases, with reading frame beginning at the first base. Donors were healthy HIV-negative adults with no recently reported acute infections or vaccinations. Every donor was a Caucasian adult residing in Nashville, Tennessee, USA. CD4+ T cells were enriched through magnetic negative selection, after which naive cells were positively selected on CD45RA and the remaining negative fraction served as the memory subset. After blood collection by leukapheresis, PBMCs were isolated using Ficoll-Histopaque density gradient centrifugation and then cryopreserved in the vapor phase of liquid nitrogen. Analytical flow cytometry was used to check the purity and quantity of every magnetically sorted T cell population. Genomic DNA was isolated from every sorted fraction and measured by UV absorbance on a Nanodrop 2000c.

A note on this clone: What antigen it recognizes has not been identified. One base away there is no much larger clone; base qualities are not given.

Using the deep immunoSEQ assay, TCR CDR3 regions were amplified from genomic DNA by multiplex PCR. For each cell subset, the extracted genomic DNA was distributed evenly across all wells of several immunoSEQ 96-well plates, and each plate served as one replicate. Each replicate PCR for sorted subsets received roughly 0.2 ug genomic DNA, equal to roughly 30,000 T cell genomes. Purified libraries were quantified with a Qubit 3.0 fluorometer, sized on a Bioanalyzer 2100, and re-quantified with the KAPA Library Quantification kit. A separate single-read 150-cycle Illumina NextSeq 550 flow cell was used to sequence each immunoSEQ 96-well plate. As for how the authors treated the data: The immunoSEQ output contained only junctional sequences without quality scores, so filtering could not match that applied to full-length reads. To assign V/J genes and CDR3, sequences were annotated against IMGT germline references using PyIR, a Python wrapper for IgBLAST v1.9. Reads were filtered out if the reads had weak V/J assignments (E-value above 1e-6), no CDR3, stop codons, out-of-frame junctions, or ambiguous translated residues. V3J clonotypes were defined as sequences sharing the same inferred V gene, J gene, and CDR3 amino acid sequence. Percentage overlap between repertoires was calculated by dividing the number of shared unique clonotypes by the size of the smaller repertoire. RTK rarefaction, the Chao1 estimator, and Recon v2.1 estimates of unobserved clonotypes were used to assess repertoire richness. Generation probabilities were computed with OLGA for all TCRbeta clonotypes obtained by the gDNA method from several donors. Not all clones reach the TCRdb copy of this immuneACCESS table, which keeps in-frame sequences only. Checked studies attribute under half of the gap to unresolved V genes and leave the rest unexplained. The D gene and trimming were derived from the DNA, and the V and J assignments and clone size from that table. This sample holds 950,000 to 1,200,000 clones; roughly 77% were observed only once. The top ten clones comprise about 0.89% of the sample.

Results the study describes overall, beyond this receptor: When a handful of donors were compared, the shared fraction of clonotypes was roughly 4.8% for naive CD4, roughly 3.4% for naive CD8, 2.3% for memory CD4, and around 0.37% for memory CD8. Clonotypes shared by all four sorted-subset donors showed higher generation probabilities than non-shared clonotypes. Incomplete sequencing was indicated by rarefaction of sorted-subset datasets, despite the large sequencing depth. Sampling was limited to blood, and TCR repertoires in tissue likely differ from TCR repertoires in blood. Because the study included only a small number of donors, the genetic and exposure-history diversity represented was limited. Naive subsets generally had larger estimated clonotype richness than memory subsets. Pairwise subsampling led to the expectation that sequencing depth would affect the degree of clonotype sharing among donors.

The material sequenced was memory CD4+ T cells from PBMCs. The intended sense of this specimen's cell subset or site label: CD45RA-negative fraction. In this chain, TRBV6-1 is recombined with TRBJ1-1; TRBD1 matches 9 bases in the middle. The TCR sequence derives from a man younger than 35 in good health. Some clones in this sample may be carry-over from other donors' samples. The DNA sequence is TGTGCCAGCAGTGGGGGACAGGGGAACACTGAAGCTTTCTTT. Its protein product is CASSGGQGNTEAFF.